This is a list of T cell receptor beta chains from one sample in a study of response to subunit inactivated influenza vaccine. A single record per CDR3 protein comes from TCRdb applying MiXCR to the RT-PCR reads. The sample includes more than 450,000 distinct CDR3 sequences, approximately 10% of them seen just once. The sample in question was PBMCs from blood, obtained on the day of vaccination. The receptors shown here come from a man in his forties or fifties who received an inactivated influenza vaccine. Both conserved end residues are part of each CDR3. Fields, in order: V gene, D gene, clone size, J gene, CDR3 protein, CDR3 DNA. D genes are given only for firm matches. Size is stated for part of the rows, as once, few or many counts, or as a class when the clone is expanded.

V gene: TRBV24-1; D gene: .; clone size: few; J gene: TRBJ1-1; CDR3 protein: CATSDSNTEAFF; CDR3 DNA: TGTGCCACCAGTGATTCGAACACTGAAGCTTTCTTT
V gene: TRBV9; D gene: TRBD2; clone size: .; J gene: TRBJ2-7; CDR3 protein: CASSAGGLLNEQYF; CDR3 DNA: TGTGCCAGCAGTGCGGGGGGGTTATTGAACGAGCAGTACTTC
V gene: TRBV12-3/TRBV12-4; D gene: TRBD2; clone size: .; J gene: TRBJ2-1; CDR3 protein: CASSFSLGLAGSQFF; CDR3 DNA: TGTGCCAGCAGTTTTAGCCTGGGACTAGCGGGATCGCAGTTCTTC
V gene: TRBV7-2; D gene: TRBD1; clone size: .; J gene: TRBJ2-5; CDR3 protein: CASSSIDRVETQYF; CDR3 DNA: TGTGCCAGCAGCTCCATAGACAGGGTAGAGACCCAGTACTTC
V gene: TRBV29-1; D gene: .; clone size: few; J gene: TRBJ1-2; CDR3 protein: CSVARDGIYGYTF; CDR3 DNA: TGCAGCGTTGCCCGGGACGGAATCTATGGCTACACCTTC
V gene: TRBV2; D gene: TRBD1; clone size: .; J gene: TRBJ2-5; CDR3 protein: CASRETGFGETQYF; CDR3 DNA: TGTGCCAGCAGAGAGACAGGGTTCGGAGAGACCCAGTACTTC
V gene: TRBV29-1; D gene: TRBD2; clone size: few; J gene: TRBJ2-3; CDR3 protein: CSVEVPGLAGGPWTDTQYF; CDR3 DNA: TGCAGCGTTGAAGTGCCGGGACTAGCGGGAGGGCCGTGGACAGATACGCAGTATTTT
V gene: TRBV20-1; D gene: .; clone size: few; J gene: TRBJ2-6; CDR3 protein: CSARDPVVAGANVLTF; CDR3 DNA: TGCAGTGCTAGAGATCCCGTGGTCGCTGGGGCCAACGTCCTGACTTTC
V gene: TRBV5-5; D gene: TRBD2; clone size: .; J gene: TRBJ2-5; CDR3 protein: CASSGAGLQETQYF; CDR3 DNA: TGTGCCAGCAGCGGAGCGGGACTCCAAGAGACCCAGTACTTC
V gene: TRBV7-9; D gene: .; clone size: .; J gene: TRBJ1-1; CDR3 protein: CASSRLAANTEAFF; CDR3 DNA: TGTGCCAGCAGCCGACTCGCCGCGAACACTGAAGCTTTCTTT
V gene: TRBV20-1; D gene: TRBD1; clone size: few; J gene: TRBJ2-7; CDR3 protein: CSATGTGYPYEQYF; CDR3 DNA: TGCAGTGCTACCGGGACAGGGTATCCCTACGAGCAGTACTTC
V gene: TRBV9; D gene: TRBD2; clone size: .; J gene: TRBJ2-2; CDR3 protein: CASSVSSGRNTGELFF; CDR3 DNA: TGTGCCAGTAGCGTGAGTAGCGGGAGGAACACCGGGGAGCTGTTTTTT
V gene: TRBV4-3; D gene: TRBD2; clone size: few; J gene: TRBJ2-3; CDR3 protein: CASSRPPHLADATDTQYF; CDR3 DNA: TGCGCCAGCAGCCGCCCCCCACATCTAGCGGACGCCACAGATACGCAGTATTTT
V gene: TRBV20-1; D gene: .; clone size: few; J gene: TRBJ1-1; CDR3 protein: CSSTGATGGTEAFF; CDR3 DNA: TGCAGTTCCACCGGGGCGACCGGTGGCACTGAAGCTTTCTTT
V gene: TRBV29-1; D gene: TRBD1; clone size: .; J gene: TRBJ1-1; CDR3 protein: CSVEWLAGGEAFF; CDR3 DNA: TGCAGCGTTGAATGGCTTGCAGGGGGTGAAGCTTTCTTT
V gene: TRBV7-8; D gene: .; clone size: .; J gene: TRBJ2-2; CDR3 protein: CASSLVRSGELFF; CDR3 DNA: TGTGCCAGCAGCTTAGTCAGGAGCGGGGAGCTGTTTTTT
V gene: TRBV19; D gene: .; clone size: .; J gene: TRBJ2-5; CDR3 protein: CASSIDPTGWQTQYF; CDR3 DNA: TGTGCCAGTAGTATAGATCCTACAGGGTGGCAGACCCAGTACTTC
V gene: TRBV12-3/TRBV12-4; D gene: .; clone size: few; J gene: TRBJ1-5; CDR3 protein: CASSLAGQGQHF; CDR3 DNA: TGTGCCAGCAGTTTAGCAGGGCAGGGACAGCATTTT
V gene: TRBV24-1; D gene: .; clone size: few; J gene: TRBJ2-7; CDR3 protein: CATSAPGSYEQYF; CDR3 DNA: TGTGCCACCAGTGCCCCAGGGTCCTACGAGCAGTACTTC
V gene: TRBV12-3/TRBV12-4; D gene: .; clone size: few; J gene: TRBJ1-5; CDR3 protein: CASSLRVQGHQPQHF; CDR3 DNA: TGTGCCAGCAGTTTACGTGTCCAGGGGCATCAGCCCCAGCATTTT
V gene: TRBV11-2; D gene: .; clone size: few; J gene: TRBJ2-7; CDR3 protein: CASSFRGASEQYF; CDR3 DNA: TGTGCCAGCAGCTTCCGTGGGGCCAGCGAGCAGTACTTC
V gene: TRBV4-3; D gene: TRBD1; clone size: .; J gene: TRBJ2-3; CDR3 protein: CASSQDSESAGGLDTQYF; CDR3 DNA: TGCGCCAGCAGCCAAGATTCCGAGTCGGCAGGGGGCCTTGATACGCAGTATTTT
V gene: TRBV5-1; D gene: TRBD1; clone size: few; J gene: TRBJ2-3; CDR3 protein: CASSLADRVGDTQYF; CDR3 DNA: TGCGCCAGCAGCTTGGCCGACAGGGTCGGAGATACGCAGTATTTT
V gene: TRBV6-1; D gene: TRBD1; clone size: many; J gene: TRBJ2-2; CDR3 protein: CASRRDREVGELFF; CDR3 DNA: TGTGCCAGCAGAAGGGACAGGGAAGTCGGGGAGCTGTTTTTT
V gene: TRBV7-9; D gene: TRBD2; clone size: .; J gene: TRBJ2-5; CDR3 protein: CAISFSLAVTQETQYF; CDR3 DNA: TGTGCCATCAGCTTCTCACTAGCGGTTACACAAGAGACCCAGTACTTC
V gene: TRBV20-1; D gene: TRBD1; clone size: .; J gene: TRBJ2-4; CDR3 protein: CSARGQGGDIQYF; CDR3 DNA: TGCAGTGCTAGGGGACAGGGAGGGGACATTCAGTACTTC